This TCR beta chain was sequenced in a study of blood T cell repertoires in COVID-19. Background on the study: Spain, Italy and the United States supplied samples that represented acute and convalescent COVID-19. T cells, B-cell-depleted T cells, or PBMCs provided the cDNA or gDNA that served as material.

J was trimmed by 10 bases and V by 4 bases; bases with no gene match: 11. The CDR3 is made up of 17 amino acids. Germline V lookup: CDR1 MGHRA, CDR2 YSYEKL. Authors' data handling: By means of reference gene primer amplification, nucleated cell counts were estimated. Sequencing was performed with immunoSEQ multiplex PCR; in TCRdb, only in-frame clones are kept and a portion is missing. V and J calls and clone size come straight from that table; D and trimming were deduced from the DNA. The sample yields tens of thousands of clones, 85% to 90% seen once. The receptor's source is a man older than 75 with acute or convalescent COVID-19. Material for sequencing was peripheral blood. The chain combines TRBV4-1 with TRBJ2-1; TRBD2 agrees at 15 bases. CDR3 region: CASSLGLAGGVRPEQFF. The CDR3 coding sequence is TGCGCCAGCAGCCTTGGACTAGCGGGGGGGGTGCGACCCGAGCAGTTCTTC.